The 2 T cell receptor beta chains presented below share a single source sample, sequenced in a study of PD-1 blockade in classical Hodgkin lymphoma. Clones were read by immunoSEQ multiplex PCR, and TCRdb kept only the in-frame ones, dropping some. The table lists some 96,000 clones, 85% to 95% of them singletons, with approximately 2% in the top ten. Described time point: cycle 4 day 1 (C4D1), after 6 weeks of nivolumab. The patients all showed relapse after autologous stem cell transplantation, while their brentuximab vedotin exposure varied. Sequencing was performed on peripheral blood mononuclear cells (PBMCs), taken before the fourth cycle of nivolumab. The source of these receptors is a human donor with classical Hodgkin lymphoma.

The chain employs TRBV30 and TRBJ2-7; TRBD2 aligns across 11 bases. This CDR3 region has 13 residues. V lost 7 bases to trimming and J lost 3 bases; unmatched junction nucleotides: 5. CDR1 is GTSNPN, CDR2 SVGIG, per germline (reference sequence). The CDR3 loop reads CALLAGDLYEQYF. The CDR3 DNA follows: TGTGCCTTACTAGCGGGGGACCTCTACGAGCAGTACTTC.

This rearrangement joins TRBV5-4 to TRBJ2-7, with 7 bases fitting TRBD1. V gave up 3 bases and J gave up 4 bases; unmatched junction bases: 7. This CDR3 spans 14 amino acids. In germline, CDR1 is SGHNT, CDR2 YYREEE (reference sequence). As DNA, the CDR3 is TGTGCCAGCAGCTCCGGACAGGTTCTATACGAGCAGTACTTC. Amino acids: CASSSGQVLYEQYF.